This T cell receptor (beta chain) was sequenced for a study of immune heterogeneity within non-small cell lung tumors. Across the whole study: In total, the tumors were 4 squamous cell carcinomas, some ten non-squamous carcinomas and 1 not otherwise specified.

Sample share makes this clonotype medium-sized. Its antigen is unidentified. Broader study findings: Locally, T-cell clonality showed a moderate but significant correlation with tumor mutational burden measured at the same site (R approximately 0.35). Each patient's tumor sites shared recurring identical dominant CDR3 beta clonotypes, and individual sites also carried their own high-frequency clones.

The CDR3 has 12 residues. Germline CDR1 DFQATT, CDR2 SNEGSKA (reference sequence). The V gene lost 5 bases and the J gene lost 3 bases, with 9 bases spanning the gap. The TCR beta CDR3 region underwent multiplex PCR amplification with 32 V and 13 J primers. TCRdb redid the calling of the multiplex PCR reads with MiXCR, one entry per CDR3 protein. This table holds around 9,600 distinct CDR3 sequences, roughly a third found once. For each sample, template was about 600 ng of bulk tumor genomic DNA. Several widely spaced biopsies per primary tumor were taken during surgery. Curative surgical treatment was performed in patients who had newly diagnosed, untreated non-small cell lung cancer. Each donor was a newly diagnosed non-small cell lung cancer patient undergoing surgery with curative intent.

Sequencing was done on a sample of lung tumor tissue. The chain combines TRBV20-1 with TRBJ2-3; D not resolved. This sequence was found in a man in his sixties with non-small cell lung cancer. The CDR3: CSALPQTDTQYF. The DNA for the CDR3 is TGCAGTGCTCTACCCCAGACAGATACGCAGTATTTT.